This T cell receptor (beta chain) is drawn from a study of T cell changes during pregnancy in multiple sclerosis. Using immunoSEQ multiplex PCR, the repertoire was profiled, and TCRdb retains in-frame clones only, with some absent. The sample records about 100,000 clones, 85% to 95% being singletons. V lost 4 bases and J lost 1, with 16 bases in between. From germline, CDR1 is MGHRA and CDR2 YSYEKL. This CDR3 has 17 amino acids. The genes are TRBV4-1 and TRBJ2-2; perhaps TRBD2 as D (6 bases). This specimen consisted of peripheral blood, obtained in the second trimester of pregnancy. This clonotype was obtained from a female donor with multiple sclerosis, enrolled in a pregnancy study. CDR3 protein: CASSPEGGARNTGELFF. The CDR3 DNA reads as TGCGCCAGCAGCCCGGAAGGAGGGGCGCGGAACACCGGGGAGCTGTTTTTT.